The clone carrying this T cell receptor (beta chain) was counted a few times. What it binds is unknown. Sequencing used immunoSEQ multiplex PCR; TCRdb keeps in-frame clones, though not all of them. The table lists fewer than 40,000 clones, more than 65% of them singletons. The CDR3 extends over 14 amino acids. Germline V CDR1 and CDR2: SGHDT, YYEEEE. Between the trimmed V and J ends, which lost 2 bases and 1 base, there was a span of 7 bases. The data were obtained in a study of STAT5B mutations in CD4+ large granular lymphocyte leukemia. Study findings and constraints: Top patient clones used TRBV06 genes more often: 8/27 versus 2/35 in controls. Patient CD4-sorted repertoires looked more clonal than healthy CD4+ repertoires, even without putative leukemic clones. Without HLA matching, higher CD4+ than CD8+ T-LGLL clonality could reflect small sample size.

This TCR came from a human donor in good health. V is TRBV5-6 and J is TRBJ1-5, with no clear D. The sample was CD4+ T cells from blood buffy coats. For the CDR3, the DNA is TGTGCCAGCAGCTTAGGTCTGAGCAATCAGCCCCAGCATTTT. It is translated as CASSLGLSNQPQHF. Supplemented by reference TRBV5-6 and TRBJ1-5, the full variable domain reads DAGVTQSPTHLIKTRGQQVTLRCSPKSGHDTVSWYQQALGQGPQFIFQYYEEEERQRGNFPDRFSGHQFPNYSSELNVNALLLGDSALYLCASSLGLSNQPQHFGDGTRLSIL.